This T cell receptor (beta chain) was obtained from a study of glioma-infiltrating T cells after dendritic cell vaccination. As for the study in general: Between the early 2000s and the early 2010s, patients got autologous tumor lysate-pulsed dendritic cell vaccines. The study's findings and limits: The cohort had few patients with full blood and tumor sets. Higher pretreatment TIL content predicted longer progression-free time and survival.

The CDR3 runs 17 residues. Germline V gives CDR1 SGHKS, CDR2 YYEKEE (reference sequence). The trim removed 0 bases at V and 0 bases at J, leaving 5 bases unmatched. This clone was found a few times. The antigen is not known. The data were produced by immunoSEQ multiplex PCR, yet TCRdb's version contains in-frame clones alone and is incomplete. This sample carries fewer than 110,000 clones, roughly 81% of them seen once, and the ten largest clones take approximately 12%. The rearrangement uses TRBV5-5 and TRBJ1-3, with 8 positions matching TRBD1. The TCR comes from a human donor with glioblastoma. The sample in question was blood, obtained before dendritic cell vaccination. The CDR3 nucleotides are TGTGCCAGCAGCTTGGCCTGGGACAGGAGCTCTGGAAACACCATATATTTT. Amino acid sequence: CASSLAWDRSSGNTIYF.